This section outlines one T cell receptor (beta chain) sequence together with its context. Its antigen is not known. The CDR3 is made up of 13 amino acids. Trimming took 5 bases from V and 8 from J; bases not matched to a gene: 7. CDR1 SGHTA and CDR2 FQGNSA come from the germline V gene. Data came from immunoSEQ multiplex PCR; TCRdb stores just in-frame clones and leaves some out. The sample records over 130,000 clones, 88% being singletons. This entry is derived from a study of T cell responses to AZD1222 COVID-19 vaccine. Findings and caveats of the study: Spike-wide vaccine-associated CD4 TCRs dominated at 160-218 and 743-854. Nearly half of spike-specific TCRs reportedly target unmutated variant regions.

The receptor was derived from an adult in good health. Sequenced here: peripheral blood, sampled on day 0 of AZD1222 vaccination. The rearrangement joins TRBV7-2 to TRBJ1-2, with 8 nucleotides matching TRBD1. CDR3 nucleotide sequence: TGTGCCAGCAGCCCGGACAGGGCCGTCGGCTACACCTTC. This gives the protein CASSPDRAVGYTF.